Described below is a single T cell receptor beta chain sequence and its context. The repertoire was sequenced with immunoSEQ multiplex PCR; TCRdb's copy has only in-frame clones and lacks some. The table has around 80,000 clones, under 95% seen once; the top ten hold 1.4%. The source of the sample is a study of T cell changes during pregnancy in multiple sclerosis. Trimming cost V 1 base and J 8 bases, with 12 bases left between them. The CDR3 covers 15 residues. Germline CDR1 is LNHNV and CDR2 is YYDKDF (reference sequence). The TCR sequence derives from a female donor with multiple sclerosis, enrolled in a pregnancy study. The chain recombines TRBV15 with TRBJ1-6; a possible D gene is TRBD1 (6 bases). Sequencing used peripheral blood, obtained before pregnancy. In DNA form, the CDR3 reads TGTGCCACCAGCAGAGTAGGGGAGGGGGATTCACCCCTCCACTTT. As protein: CATSRVGEGDSPLHF.